A selection of T cell receptor beta chains follows, all from one sample in a study of blood T cell repertoires in COVID-19. Using immunoSEQ multiplex PCR, the repertoire was profiled, and TCRdb retains in-frame clones only, with some absent. This sample carries approximately 100,000 clones, roughly 90% of them seen once, and the ten largest clones take 6.2%. The sequenced sample was peripheral blood. These receptors were collected from a human donor in a cohort sampled during active COVID-19. CDR3s include the opening cysteine and the closing phenylalanine or tryptophan. The D gene is left open where the match is weak. A row's size may be missing; if present it is once, few, many or a size class.

CDR3	DNA	D	V	J	size
CASSQVSGGSETQYF	TGTGCCAGCAGCCAAGTCTCGGGGGGGTCAGAGACCCAGTACTTC	TRBD2	TRBV4-2	TRBJ2-5	NA
CASNMGQGRTGELFF	TGTGCCAGCAACATGGGGCAGGGGCGGACCGGGGAGCTGTTTTTT	NA	TRBV5-6	TRBJ2-2	once
CATQGPGATNEKLFF	TGTGCCACCCAGGGGCCGGGCGCAACTAATGAAAAACTGTTTTTT	NA	TRBV24-1	TRBJ1-4	NA
CASSEVFSGQETQYF	TGTGCCAGCAGTGAAGTCTTTAGCGGACAAGAGACCCAGTACTTC	NA	TRBV25-1	TRBJ2-5	NA
CASSAPGLDIYNEQFF	TGTGCCAGTAGTGCCCCGGGACTAGATATATACAATGAGCAGTTCTTC	TRBD2	TRBV19	TRBJ2-1	NA
CASSTDPSGQETQYF	TGTGCCAGCAGCACCGACCCTTCAGGGCAGGAGACCCAGTACTTC	NA	TRBV9	TRBJ2-5	NA
CASSELAETSYEQYF	TGTGCCAGCAGTGAACTAGCGGAGACCTCCTACGAGCAGTACTTC	TRBD2	TRBV6-1	TRBJ2-7	NA
CASSIHGTGAWSTEAFF	TGTGCCAGCAGCATCCACGGGACAGGGGCCTGGAGCACTGAAGCTTTCTTT	TRBD1	TRBV7-9	TRBJ1-1	NA
CASSYSKSLANYGYTF	TGTGCCAGCAGTTACTCGAAATCGTTAGCTAACTATGGCTACACCTTC	NA	TRBV6-5	TRBJ1-2	NA
CASSPRDTSYEQYF	TGTGCCAGCAGCCCGAGGGACACCTCCTACGAGCAGTACTTC	NA	TRBV7-4	TRBJ2-7	NA
CASRRDRGTSFYLGYTF	TGTGCCAGCCGGAGGGACAGGGGAACTAGCTTTTACCTAGGCTACACCTTC	TRBD1	TRBV28	TRBJ1-2	NA
CASSFGETSGNEQFF	TGTGCCAGCAGTTTTGGGGAGACTAGCGGCAATGAGCAGTTCTTC	TRBD2	TRBV27	TRBJ2-1	NA
CASSPGQGILGEQYF	TGTGCCAGCAGCCCAGGACAGGGTATCTTGGGGGAGCAGTACTTC	TRBD1	TRBV7-6	TRBJ2-7	NA
CASSPLRTGNNEQFF	TGTGCCAGCAGCCCCCTTCGGACAGGTAACAATGAGCAGTTCTTC	TRBD1	TRBV7-3	TRBJ2-1	NA
CASSPRQGQDGYTF	TGTGCCAGTAGTCCCAGACAGGGGCAGGATGGCTACACCTTC	TRBD1	TRBV19	TRBJ1-2	NA
CASSLEGRATDTQYF	TGTGCCAGCAGCTTAGAGGGCAGGGCCACAGATACGCAGTATTTT	NA	TRBV11-2	TRBJ2-3	NA
CASSGGTPNYEQYF	TGTGCCAGCAGCGGGGGGACACCCAACTACGAGCAGTACTTC	NA	TRBV9	TRBJ2-7	NA
CSVQRDYGYTF	TGCAGCGTTCAACGGGACTATGGCTACACCTTC	NA	TRBV29-1	TRBJ1-2	NA
CASSPGGYEQYF	TGTGCCAGCAGCCCAGGGGGCTACGAGCAGTACTTC	TRBD1	TRBV5-4	TRBJ2-7	NA
CASRATTGNTEAFF	TGTGCCAGCAGGGCCACGACAGGGAACACTGAAGCTTTCTTT	NA	TRBV6-5	TRBJ1-1	NA
CASTDRGGSNEQFF	TGCGCCAGCACGGACAGGGGGGGTTCCAATGAGCAGTTCTTC	TRBD1	TRBV5-1	TRBJ2-1	few
CASSRGGGTLYNEQFF	TGTGCCAGCAGCCGCGGTGGCGGCACCCTCTACAATGAGCAGTTCTTC	NA	TRBV7-3	TRBJ2-1	NA
CASSPRPAGGQPQHF	TGTGCCAGCAGCCCCCGACCGGCGGGGGGTCAGCCCCAGCATTTT	NA	TRBV27	TRBJ1-5	NA
CASTREGRETQYF	TGTGCCAGCACCAGGGAGGGGAGGGAGACCCAGTACTTC	TRBD2	TRBV12-3/TRBV12-4	TRBJ2-5	NA
CASSEARDSANYGYTF	TGTGCCAGCAGTGAAGCCAGGGACTCAGCTAACTATGGCTACACCTTC	NA	TRBV6-1	TRBJ1-2	NA
CASSIPGSVSQHF	TGTGCCAGTAGTATCCCGGGGAGTGTATCCCAGCATTTT	NA	TRBV19	TRBJ1-5	once
CASSFKGDSYNEQFF	TGCGCCAGCAGCTTCAAGGGGGATTCCTACAATGAGCAGTTCTTC	NA	TRBV5-1	TRBJ2-1	once
CASSQLSKWLRGEAKNIQYF	TGCGCCAGCAGTCAATTAAGCAAATGGCTTCGGGGGGAGGCCAAAAACATTCAGTACTTC	TRBD2	TRBV23-1	TRBJ2-4	NA
CASSQELGQGHEQYF	TGTGCCAGCAGCCAAGAGCTCGGACAGGGCCACGAGCAGTACTTC	TRBD1	TRBV3-1/TRBV3-2	TRBJ2-7	NA